Below are 7 T cell receptor beta chains sequenced from a single sample in a study of shared clonotypes between healthy human individuals. The table came from immunoSEQ multiplex PCR; TCRdb's copy has only in-frame clones and leaves some out. The profile shows some 2.4 million clones, approximately 94% of them singletons. What was sequenced was naive CD4+ T cells from PBMCs. Subset denoted: CD45RA+ positively selected. All receptors come from a man younger than 30 in good health. Some clones in this sample may be carry-over from other donors' samples.

The genes are TRBV6-5 and TRBJ2-1; D gene uncertain. Deletions cut 4 bases from V and 4 bases from J, with 14 bases between. Germline V gives CDR1 MNHEY, CDR2 SVGAGI. CDR3 length: 15 amino acids. The CDR3 sequence: CASSLLPSMYNEQFF. In DNA form, the CDR3 reads TGTGCCAGCAGTTTACTACCTTCAATGTACAATGAGCAGTTCTTC.

The chain carries TRBV5-4 and TRBJ2-3; TRBD2 matches 7 bases. V lost 4 bases and J lost 1; bases outside the gene matches: 3. Germline values: CDR1 SGHNT, CDR2 YYREEE (reference sequence). The CDR3 has 14 residues. CDR3 sequence (DNA): TGTGCCAGCAGCCCCCGGGGGGGCACAGATACGCAGTATTTT. This encodes CASSPRGGTDTQYF.

This clone has just one count. V usage is TRBV11-2 and J usage is TRBJ2-2; no definite D call. The ends were cut back, 4 bases at V and 3 bases at J, with 9 bases in the middle. This CDR3 is 14 amino acids long. Germline V gene lookup returns CDR1 SGHAT and CDR2 FQNNGV. The CDR3 here is CASSSWTDTGELFF. The CDR3 nucleotides are TGTGCCAGCAGCTCTTGGACGGACACCGGGGAGCTGTTTTTT.

This clone has more than one count but fewer than ten. J is TRBJ2-2 and V is TRBV10-1; maybe TRBD2 (6 bases). V lost 8 bases and J 0 bases, leaving 16 bases between the germline ends. Per germline, CDR1 WNHNN and CDR2 SYGVQD (reference sequence). The CDR3 runs 16 residues. In nucleotides, the CDR3 is TGCGCCAGCTCCTCGTTAGCGGCCCCGAACACCGGGGAGCTGTTTTTT. Translating gives CASSSLAAPNTGELFF.

The CDR3 spells CASDEAAGGTTDTQYF. In DNA, the CDR3 is TGTGCCAGCGATGAAGCGGCGGGAGGAACTACAGATACGCAGTATTTT. V and J are TRBV28 and TRBJ2-3; TRBD2 matches 8 bases. V lost 8 bases, J lost 3 bases, and 13 bases stayed unmatched. The CDR3 runs 16 residues. CDR1 is MDHEN, CDR2 SYDVKM, per germline.

This sequence joins TRBV28 and TRBJ2-1; TRBD2 agrees at 12 bases. This CDR3 region has 17 residues. Looked up from germline, CDR1 is MDHEN and CDR2 is SYDVKM. Trimming took 4 bases from V and 9 from J; bases not matched to a gene: 13. The CDR3 is CASSSPTTSGRGGEQFF. The DNA of the CDR3 is TGTGCCAGCAGTTCCCCTACGACTAGCGGGAGAGGGGGTGAGCAGTTCTTC.

This chain uses TRBV4-3 with TRBJ2-4; 10 nucleotides match TRBD2. Germline-derived CDR1 and CDR2 are LGHNA and YSLEER. The CDR3 runs 20 residues. The V and J ends lost 1 base and 1 base, in that order; junction bases with no gene match: 13. The DNA for the CDR3 is TGCGCCAGCAGCCAAGTGCGAGGGGGAGCGGGAGGGCCTGCCAAAAACATTCAGTACTTC. Amino acids: CASSQVRGGAGGPAKNIQYF.